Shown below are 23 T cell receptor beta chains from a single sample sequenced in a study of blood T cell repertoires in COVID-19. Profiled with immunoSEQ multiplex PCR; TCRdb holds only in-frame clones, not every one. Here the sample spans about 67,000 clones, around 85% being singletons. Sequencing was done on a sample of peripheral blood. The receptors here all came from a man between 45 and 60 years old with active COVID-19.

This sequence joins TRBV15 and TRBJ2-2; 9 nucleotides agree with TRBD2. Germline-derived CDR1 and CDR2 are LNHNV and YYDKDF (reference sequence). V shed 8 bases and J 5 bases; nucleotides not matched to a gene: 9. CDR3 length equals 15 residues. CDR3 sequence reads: CATRWVAGVTGELFF. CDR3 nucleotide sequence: TGTGCCACCCGCTGGGTAGCGGGAGTTACCGGGGAGCTGTTTTTT.

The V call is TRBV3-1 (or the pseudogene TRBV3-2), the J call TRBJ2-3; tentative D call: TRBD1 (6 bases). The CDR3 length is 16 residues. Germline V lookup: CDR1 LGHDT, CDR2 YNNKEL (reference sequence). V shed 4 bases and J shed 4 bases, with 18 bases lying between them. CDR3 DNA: TGTGCCAGCAGCCGGACGGCGGAATGGGGGCCAGATACGCAGTATTTT. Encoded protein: CASSRTAEWGPDTQYF.

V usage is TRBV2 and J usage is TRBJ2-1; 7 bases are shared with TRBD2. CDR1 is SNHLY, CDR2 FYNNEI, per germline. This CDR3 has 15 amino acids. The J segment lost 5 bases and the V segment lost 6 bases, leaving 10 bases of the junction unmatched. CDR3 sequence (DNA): TGTGCCAGCAGCCAAACGGGACTATACAACAATGAGCAGTTCTTC. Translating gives CASSQTGLYNNEQFF.

CDR3 protein: CASSLLAKSYNEQFF. In DNA form, the CDR3 reads TGTGCCAGCAGCCTACTAGCGAAATCCTACAATGAGCAGTTCTTC. The V gene is TRBV5-4, the J gene TRBJ2-1; 7 bases match TRBD2. CDR1 SGHNT and CDR2 YYREEE come from the germline V gene (reference sequence). The length of the CDR3 is 15 residues. J gave up 1 base and V 4 bases, and 5 bases lay outside the gene matches.

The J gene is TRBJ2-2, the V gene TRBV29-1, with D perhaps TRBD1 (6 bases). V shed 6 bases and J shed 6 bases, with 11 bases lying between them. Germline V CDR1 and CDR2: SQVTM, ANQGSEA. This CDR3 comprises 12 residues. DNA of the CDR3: TGCAGCGTGAACCACAGGGCCGGGGAGCTGTTTTTT. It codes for CSVNHRAGELFF.

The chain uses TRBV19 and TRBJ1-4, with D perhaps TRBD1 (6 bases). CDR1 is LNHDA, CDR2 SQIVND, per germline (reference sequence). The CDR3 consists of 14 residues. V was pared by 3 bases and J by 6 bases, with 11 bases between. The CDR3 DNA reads TGTGCCAGTAGTATCCGGGACAAGTATGAAAAACTGTTTTTT. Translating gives CASSIRDKYEKLFF.

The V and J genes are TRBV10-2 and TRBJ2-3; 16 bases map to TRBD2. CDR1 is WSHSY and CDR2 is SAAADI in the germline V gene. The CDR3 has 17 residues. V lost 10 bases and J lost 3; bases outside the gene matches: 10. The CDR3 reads CATQKGLAGGNTDTQYF. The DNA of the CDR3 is TGCGCCACCCAGAAGGGACTAGCGGGAGGGAATACAGATACGCAGTATTTT.

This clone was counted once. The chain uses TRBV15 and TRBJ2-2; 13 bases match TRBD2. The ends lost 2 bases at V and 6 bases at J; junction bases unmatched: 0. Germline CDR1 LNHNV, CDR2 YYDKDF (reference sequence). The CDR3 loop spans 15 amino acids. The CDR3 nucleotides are TGTGCCACCAGCAGAACTAGCGGGGGGGCCGGGGAGCTGTTTTTT. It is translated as CATSRTSGGAGELFF.

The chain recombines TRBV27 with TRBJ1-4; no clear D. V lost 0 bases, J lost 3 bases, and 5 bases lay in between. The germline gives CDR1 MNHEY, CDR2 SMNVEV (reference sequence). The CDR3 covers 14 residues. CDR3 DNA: TGTGCCAGCAGTTTATCTATAGCTAATGAAAAACTGTTTTTT. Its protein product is CASSLSIANEKLFF.

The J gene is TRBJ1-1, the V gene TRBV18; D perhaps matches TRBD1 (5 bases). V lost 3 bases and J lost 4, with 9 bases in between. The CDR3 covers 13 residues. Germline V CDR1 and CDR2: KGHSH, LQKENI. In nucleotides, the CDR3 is TGTGCCAGCTCACCCGACAGCCTCACTGAAGCTTTCTTT. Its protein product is CASSPDSLTEAFF.

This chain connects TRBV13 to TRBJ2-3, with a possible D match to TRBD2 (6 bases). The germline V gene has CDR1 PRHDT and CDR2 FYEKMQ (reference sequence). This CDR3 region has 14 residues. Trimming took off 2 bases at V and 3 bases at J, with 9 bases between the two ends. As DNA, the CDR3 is TGTGCCAGCAGCTTAAATGCGGGGACAGATACGCAGTATTTT. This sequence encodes CASSLNAGTDTQYF. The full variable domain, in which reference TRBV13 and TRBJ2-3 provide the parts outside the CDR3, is AAGVIQSPRHLIKEKRETATLKCYPIPRHDTVYWYQQGPGQDPQFLISFYEKMQSDKGSIPDRFSAQQFSDYHSELNMSSLELGDSALYFCASSLNAGTDTQYFGPGTRLTVL.

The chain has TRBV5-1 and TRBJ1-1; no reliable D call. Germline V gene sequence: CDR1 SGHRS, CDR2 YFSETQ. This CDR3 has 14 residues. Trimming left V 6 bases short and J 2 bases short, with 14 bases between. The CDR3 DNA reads TGCGCCAGCAACTTAGAAGCCCCTAACACTGAAGCTTTCTTT. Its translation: CASNLEAPNTEAFF.

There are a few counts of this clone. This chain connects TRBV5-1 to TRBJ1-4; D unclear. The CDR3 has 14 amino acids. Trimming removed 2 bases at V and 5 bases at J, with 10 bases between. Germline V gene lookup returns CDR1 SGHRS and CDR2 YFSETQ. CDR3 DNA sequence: TGCGCCAGCAGCTTCGGCGGCGGGAATGAAAAACTGTTTTTT. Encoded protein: CASSFGGGNEKLFF.

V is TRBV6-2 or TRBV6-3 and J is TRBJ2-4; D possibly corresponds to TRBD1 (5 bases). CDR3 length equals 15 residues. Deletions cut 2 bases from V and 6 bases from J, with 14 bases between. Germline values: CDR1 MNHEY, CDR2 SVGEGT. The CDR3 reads CASSYPYGQGNIQYF. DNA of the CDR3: TGTGCCAGCAGTTACCCTTACGGGCAGGGAAACATTCAGTACTTC.

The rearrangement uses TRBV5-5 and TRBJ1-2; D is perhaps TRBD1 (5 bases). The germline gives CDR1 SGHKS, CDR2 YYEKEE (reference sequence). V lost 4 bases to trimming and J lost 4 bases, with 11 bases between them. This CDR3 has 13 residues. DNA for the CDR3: TGTGCCAGCAGCAGACGGGGGGGCTATGGCTACACCTTC. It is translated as CASSRRGGYGYTF.

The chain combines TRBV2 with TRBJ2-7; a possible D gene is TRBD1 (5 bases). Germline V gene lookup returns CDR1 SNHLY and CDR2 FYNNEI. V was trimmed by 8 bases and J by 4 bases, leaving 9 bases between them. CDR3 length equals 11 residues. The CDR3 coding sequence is TGTGCCAGCCAGGGTCGGTACGAGCAGTACTTC. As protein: CASQGRYEQYF.

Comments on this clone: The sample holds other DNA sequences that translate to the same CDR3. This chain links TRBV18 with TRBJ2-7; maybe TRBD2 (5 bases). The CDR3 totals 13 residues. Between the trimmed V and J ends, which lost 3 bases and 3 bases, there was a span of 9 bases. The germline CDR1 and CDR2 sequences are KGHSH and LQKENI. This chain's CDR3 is CASSPSGSYEQYF. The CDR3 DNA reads TGTGCCAGCTCACCCTCGGGGAGCTACGAGCAGTACTTC.

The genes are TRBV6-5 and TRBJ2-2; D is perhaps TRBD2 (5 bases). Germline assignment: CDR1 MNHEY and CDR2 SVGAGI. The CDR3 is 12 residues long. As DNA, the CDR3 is TGTGGGACGGGGAAGAACACCGGGGAGCTGTTTTTT. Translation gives CGTGKNTGELFF.

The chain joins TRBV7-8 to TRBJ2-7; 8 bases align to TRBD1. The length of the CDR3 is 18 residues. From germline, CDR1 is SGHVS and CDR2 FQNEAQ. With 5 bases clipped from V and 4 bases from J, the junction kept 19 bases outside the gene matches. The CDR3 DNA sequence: TGTGCCAGCAGCCCCCCGCGGGACAGGAGGGGGCCGGGGTACGAGCAGTACTTC. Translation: CASSPPRDRRGPGYEQYF. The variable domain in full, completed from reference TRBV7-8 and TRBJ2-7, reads GAGVSQSPRYKVAKRGQDVALRCDPISGHVSLFWYQQALGQGPEFLTYFQNEAQLDKSGLPSDRFFAERPEGSVSTLKIQRTQQEDSAVYLCASSPPRDRRGPGYEQYFGPGTRLTVT.

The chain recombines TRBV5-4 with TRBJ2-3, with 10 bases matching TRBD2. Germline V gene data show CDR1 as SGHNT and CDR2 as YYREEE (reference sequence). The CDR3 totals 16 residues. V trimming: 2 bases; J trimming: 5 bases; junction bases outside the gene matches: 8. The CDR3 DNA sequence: TGTGCCAGCAGCTTCGAGGTCGCTAGCGGGGGAGATACGCAGTATTTT. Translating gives CASSFEVASGGDTQYF.

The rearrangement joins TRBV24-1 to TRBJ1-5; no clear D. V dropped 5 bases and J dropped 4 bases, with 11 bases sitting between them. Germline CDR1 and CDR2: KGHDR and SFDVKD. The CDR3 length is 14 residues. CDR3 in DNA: TGTGCCACCAGTGCGCCAGGTCTAAATCAGCCCCAGCATTTT. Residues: CATSAPGLNQPQHF.

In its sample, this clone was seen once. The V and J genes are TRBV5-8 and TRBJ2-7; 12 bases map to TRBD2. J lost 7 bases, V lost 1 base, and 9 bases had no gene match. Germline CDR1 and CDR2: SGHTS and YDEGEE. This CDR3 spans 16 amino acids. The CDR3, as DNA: TGTGCCAGCAGCTTGCTGGCTAGCGGGAGGGCATGGGAGCAGTACTTC. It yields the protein CASSLLASGRAWEQYF.

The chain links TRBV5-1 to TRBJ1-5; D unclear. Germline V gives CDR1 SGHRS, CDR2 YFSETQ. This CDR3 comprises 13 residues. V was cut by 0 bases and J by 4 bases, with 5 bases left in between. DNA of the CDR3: TGCGCCAGCAGCTTGGCGGTGAATCAGCCCCAGCATTTT. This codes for CASSLAVNQPQHF.